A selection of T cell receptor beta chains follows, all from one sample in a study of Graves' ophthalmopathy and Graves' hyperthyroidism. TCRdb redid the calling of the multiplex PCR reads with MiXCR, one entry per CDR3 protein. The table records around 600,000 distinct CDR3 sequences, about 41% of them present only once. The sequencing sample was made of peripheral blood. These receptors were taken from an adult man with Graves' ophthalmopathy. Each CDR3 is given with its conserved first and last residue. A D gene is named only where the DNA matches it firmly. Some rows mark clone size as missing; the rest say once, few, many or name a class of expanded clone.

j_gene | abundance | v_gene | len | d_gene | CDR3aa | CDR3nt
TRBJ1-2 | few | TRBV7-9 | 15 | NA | CASSQDQGQGGGYTF | TGCGCCAGCAGCCAAGATCAGGGGCAGGGAGGTGGCTACACCTTC
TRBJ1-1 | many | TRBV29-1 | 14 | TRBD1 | CSVPDRGRNTEAFF | TGCAGCGTTCCGGACAGGGGGCGAAACACTGAAGCTTTCTTT
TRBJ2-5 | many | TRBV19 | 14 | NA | CASSIAERQETQYF | TGTGCCAGTAGTATAGCGGAGCGCCAAGAGACCCAGTACTTC
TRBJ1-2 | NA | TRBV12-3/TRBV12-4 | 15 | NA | CASSSPRSERNGYTF | TGTGCCAGCAGTTCCCCGCGTTCGGAGAGAAATGGCTACACCTTC
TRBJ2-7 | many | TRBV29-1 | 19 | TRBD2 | CSVTYREVGLAGGVYEQYF | TGCAGCGTCACGTACAGGGAAGTAGGACTAGCGGGAGGTGTCTACGAGCAGTACTTC
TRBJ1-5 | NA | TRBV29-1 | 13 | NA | CSVRGLAGGNEHF | TGCAGCGTCCGCGGACTAGCGGGAGGGAACGAGCATTTT
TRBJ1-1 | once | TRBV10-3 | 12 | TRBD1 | CAITGGDRETFF | TGTGCCATCACCGGGGGGGACAGGGAAACTTTCTTT
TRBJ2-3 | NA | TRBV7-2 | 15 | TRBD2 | CASRKAGSSTDTQYF | TGTGCCAGCAGAAAAGCGGGGTCTAGCACAGATACGCAGTATTTT
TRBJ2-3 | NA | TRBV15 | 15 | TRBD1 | CATSLDRASTDTQYF | TGTGCCACCAGCTTAGACAGGGCGAGCACAGATACGCAGTATTTT
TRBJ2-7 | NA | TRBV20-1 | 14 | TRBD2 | CSANTAGRLNEQYF | TGCAGTGCTAATACAGCGGGGAGGTTGAACGAGCAGTACTTC
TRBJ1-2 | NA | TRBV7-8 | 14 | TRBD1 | CASSRATGGYGYTF | TGTGCCAGCAGCCGAGCGACAGGGGGCTATGGCTACACCTTC
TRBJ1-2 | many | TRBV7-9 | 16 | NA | CASSKSLGAAHYGYTF | TGTGCCAGCAGCAAGTCGTTGGGCGCCGCTCACTATGGCTACACCTTC
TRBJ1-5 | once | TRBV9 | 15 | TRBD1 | CASSEAGQINQPQHF | TGTGCCAGCAGCGAAGCGGGACAGATCAATCAGCCCCAGCATTTT
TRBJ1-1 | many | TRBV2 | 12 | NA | CASRADGAEAFF | TGTGCCAGCAGAGCGGACGGCGCTGAAGCTTTCTTT
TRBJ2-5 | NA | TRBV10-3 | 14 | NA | CASSDLTGSGTQSF | TGTGCCAGCAGTGATCTTACAGGTTCTGGGACCCAGTCCTTC
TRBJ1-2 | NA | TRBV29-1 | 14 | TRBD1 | CSGIPGQGNYGYTF | TGCAGCGGAATCCCGGGACAGGGGAACTATGGCTACACCTTC
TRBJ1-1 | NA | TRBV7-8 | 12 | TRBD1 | CASSLEGQGAFF | TGTGCCAGCAGCTTAGAGGGACAGGGTGCTTTCTTT
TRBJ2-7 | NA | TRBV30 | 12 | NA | CAWSVDSYEQYF | TGTGCCTGGAGTGTAGATAGCTACGAGCAGTACTTC
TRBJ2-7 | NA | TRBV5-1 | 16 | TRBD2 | CASSWRGTSGTHEQYF | TGCGCCAGCAGCTGGAGGGGGACTAGCGGGACCCACGAGCAGTACTTC
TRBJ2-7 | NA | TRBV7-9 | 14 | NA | CASSQVARAYGQYF | TGTGCCAGCAGCCAAGTTGCTCGGGCCTACGGGCAGTACTTC
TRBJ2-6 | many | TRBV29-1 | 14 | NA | CSVETGSGANVLTF | TGCAGCGTTGAAACAGGGTCCGGGGCCAACGTCCTGACTTTC
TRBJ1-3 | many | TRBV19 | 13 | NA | CASSKEERNTIYF | TGTGCCAGTAGTAAGGAAGAAAGAAACACCATATATTTT
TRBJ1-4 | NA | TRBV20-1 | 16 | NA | CSADSPSWGENEKLFF | TGCAGTGCCGACTCCCCGAGTTGGGGGGAGAATGAAAAACTGTTTTTT
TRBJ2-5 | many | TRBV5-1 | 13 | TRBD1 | CASSGGTAETQYF | TGCGCCAGCTCAGGTGGGACAGCAGAGACCCAGTACTTC
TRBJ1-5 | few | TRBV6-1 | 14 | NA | CASSEIQINQPQHF | TGTGCCAGCAGTGAAATACAGATCAATCAGCCCCAGCATTTT
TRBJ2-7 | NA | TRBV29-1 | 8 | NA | CSVTRRYF | TGCAGCGTTACGAGACGGTACTTC
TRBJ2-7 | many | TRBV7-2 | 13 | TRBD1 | CASSVGQSYEQYF | TGTGCCAGCAGCGTGGGACAGTCCTACGAGCAGTACTTC
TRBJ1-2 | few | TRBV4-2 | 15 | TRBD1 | CASSQGDSTNYGYTF | TGTGCCAGCAGCCAAGGGGACAGCACTAACTATGGCTACACCTTC
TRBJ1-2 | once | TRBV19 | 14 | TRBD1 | CASYFGQGGYGYTF | TGTGCCAGTTACTTCGGACAGGGTGGCTATGGCTACACCTTC
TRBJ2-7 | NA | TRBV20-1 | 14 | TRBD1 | CSALPGTGRNEQYF | TGCAGTGCTCTGCCCGGGACAGGTCGGAATGAGCAGTACTTC
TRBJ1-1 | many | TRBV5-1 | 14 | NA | CASSGGGSNTEAFF | TGCGCCAGCAGCGGCGGGGGGTCCAACACTGAAGCTTTCTTT
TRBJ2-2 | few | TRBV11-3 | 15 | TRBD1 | CASSPQGVGTGELFF | TGTGCCAGCAGCCCACAGGGGGTTGGAACCGGGGAGCTGTTTTTT
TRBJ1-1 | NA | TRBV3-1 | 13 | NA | CASSLREMSEAFF | TGTGCCAGCAGCCTCAGGGAAATGTCTGAAGCTTTCTTT
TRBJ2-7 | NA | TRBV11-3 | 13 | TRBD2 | CASRVGLAGEQYF | TGTGCCAGCAGAGTAGGACTAGCGGGCGAGCAGTACTTC
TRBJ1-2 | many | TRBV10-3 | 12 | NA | CAIAKVDYGYTF | TGTGCCATCGCAAAAGTCGACTATGGCTACACCTTC
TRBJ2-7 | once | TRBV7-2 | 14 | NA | CASSLRAESYEQYF | TGTGCCAGCAGCCTAAGGGCGGAGTCCTACGAGCAGTACTTC
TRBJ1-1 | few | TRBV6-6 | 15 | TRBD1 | CASSPRDRGWTEAFF | TGTGCCAGCTCACCCCGGGACAGGGGATGGACTGAAGCTTTCTTT